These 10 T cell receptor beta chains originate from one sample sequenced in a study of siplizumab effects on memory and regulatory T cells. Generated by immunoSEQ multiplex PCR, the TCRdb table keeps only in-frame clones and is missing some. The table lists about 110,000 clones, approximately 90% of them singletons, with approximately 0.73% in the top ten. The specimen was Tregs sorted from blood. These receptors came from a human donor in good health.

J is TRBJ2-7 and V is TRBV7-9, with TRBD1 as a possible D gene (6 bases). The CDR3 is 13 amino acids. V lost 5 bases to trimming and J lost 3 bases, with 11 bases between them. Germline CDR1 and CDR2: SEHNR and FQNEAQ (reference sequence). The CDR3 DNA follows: TGTGCCAGCAGCACAGGGTTGGGCTACGAGCAGTACTTC. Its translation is CASSTGLGYEQYF.

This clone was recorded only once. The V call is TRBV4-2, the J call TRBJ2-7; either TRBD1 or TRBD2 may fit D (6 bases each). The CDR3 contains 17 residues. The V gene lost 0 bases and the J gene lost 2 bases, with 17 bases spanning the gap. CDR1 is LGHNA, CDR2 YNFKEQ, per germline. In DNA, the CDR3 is TGTGCCAGCAGCCAAGATTATGTTGCAGGGGAGGCCTACGAGCAGTACTTC. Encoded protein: CASSQDYVAGEAYEQYF.

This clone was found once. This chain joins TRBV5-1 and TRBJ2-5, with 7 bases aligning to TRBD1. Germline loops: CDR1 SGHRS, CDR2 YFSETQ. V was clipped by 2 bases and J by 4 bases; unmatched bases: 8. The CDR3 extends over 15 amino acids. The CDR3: CASSLIRGNGETQYF. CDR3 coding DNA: TGCGCCAGCAGCTTAATCAGGGGGAACGGAGAGACCCAGTACTTC.

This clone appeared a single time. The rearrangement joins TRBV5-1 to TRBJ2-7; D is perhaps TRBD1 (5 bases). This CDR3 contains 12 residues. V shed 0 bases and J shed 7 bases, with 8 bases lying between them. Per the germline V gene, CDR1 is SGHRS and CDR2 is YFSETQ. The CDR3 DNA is TGCGCCAGCAGCTTGGGTGCAGGGGAGCAGTACTTC. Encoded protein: CASSLGAGEQYF.

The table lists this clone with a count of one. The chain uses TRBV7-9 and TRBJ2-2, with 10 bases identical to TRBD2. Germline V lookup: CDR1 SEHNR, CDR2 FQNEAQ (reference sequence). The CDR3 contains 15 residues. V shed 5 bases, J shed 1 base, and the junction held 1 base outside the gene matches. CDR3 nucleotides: TGTGCCAGCAGCCGGACTAGCGGGAACACCGGGGAGCTGTTTTTT. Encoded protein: CASSRTSGNTGELFF.

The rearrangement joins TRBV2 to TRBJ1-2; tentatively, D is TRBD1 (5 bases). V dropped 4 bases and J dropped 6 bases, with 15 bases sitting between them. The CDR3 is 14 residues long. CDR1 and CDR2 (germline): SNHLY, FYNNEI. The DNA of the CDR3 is TGTGCCAGCAGTGTTGGCAGGGTATTTGATGGCTACACCTTC. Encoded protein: CASSVGRVFDGYTF.

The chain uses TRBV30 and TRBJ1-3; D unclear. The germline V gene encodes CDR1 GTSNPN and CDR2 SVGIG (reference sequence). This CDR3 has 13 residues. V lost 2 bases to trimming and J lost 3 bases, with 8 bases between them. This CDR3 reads CAWSRRDGNTIYF. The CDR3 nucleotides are TGTGCCTGGAGTAGACGAGATGGAAACACCATATATTTT.

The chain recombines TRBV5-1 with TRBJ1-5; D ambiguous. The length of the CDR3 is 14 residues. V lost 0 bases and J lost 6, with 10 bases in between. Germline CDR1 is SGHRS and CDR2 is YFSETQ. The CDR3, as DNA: TGCGCCAGCAGCTTGGGTGGCGAGGGTCAGCCCCAGCATTTT. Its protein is CASSLGGEGQPQHF.

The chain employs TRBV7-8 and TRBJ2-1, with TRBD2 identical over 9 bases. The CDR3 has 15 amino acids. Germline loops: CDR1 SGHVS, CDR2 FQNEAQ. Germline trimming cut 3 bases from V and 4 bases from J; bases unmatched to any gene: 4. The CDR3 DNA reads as TGTGCCAGCAGCTTGCTAGCGGGGACTTACAATGAGCAGTTCTTC. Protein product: CASSLLAGTYNEQFF. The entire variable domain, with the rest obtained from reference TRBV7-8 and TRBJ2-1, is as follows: GAGVSQSPRYKVAKRGQDVALRCDPISGHVSLFWYQQALGQGPEFLTYFQNEAQLDKSGLPSDRFFAERPEGSVSTLKIQRTQQEDSAVYLCASSLLAGTYNEQFFGPGTRLTVL.

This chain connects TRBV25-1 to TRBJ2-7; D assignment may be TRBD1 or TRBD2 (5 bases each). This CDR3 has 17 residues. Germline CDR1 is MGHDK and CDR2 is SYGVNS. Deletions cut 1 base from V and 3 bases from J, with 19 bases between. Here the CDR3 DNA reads TGTGCCAGCAGTGAATTGTGGTCCGGGACGAACCACTACGAGCAGTACTTC. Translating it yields CASSELWSGTNHYEQYF.